This entry lists 30 T cell receptor beta chains sequenced from one sample in a study of beta chain features in type 1 diabetes. TCRB transcripts that were expressed got sequenced, as all of the isolated RNA had been reverse transcribed. Assay: immunoSEQ multiplex PCR; the TCRdb copy retains only in-frame clones and omits some. This sample has 200,000 to 250,000 clones, with roughly 10% found just once. Sequencing was performed on central memory CD4+ T cells from blood. These TCRs come from a young man in good health.

V usage is TRBV15 and J usage is TRBJ1-1, with D hard to call. The CDR3 contains 15 residues. CDR1 and CDR2 from the germline V gene are LNHNV and YYDKDF (reference sequence). Trimming took off 0 bases at V and 5 bases at J, with 13 bases between the two ends. The CDR3 DNA sequence: TGTGCCACCAGCAGAGAGGTACGGCTGAGGACTGAAGCTTTCTTT. This encodes CATSREVRLRTEAFF.

This clone turned up a few times. This chain links TRBV6-6 with TRBJ2-3, with D maybe TRBD2 (6 bases). Germline CDR1 reads MNHNY; CDR2 reads SVGAGI (reference sequence). V lost 10 bases and J 2 bases, leaving 16 bases between the germline ends. There are 14 residues in the CDR3. The CDR3 DNA sequence: TGTGCCACCCTAGGCGCGGGGTACACAGATACGCAGTATTTT. Its translation: CATLGAGYTDTQYF.

This clone was recorded only once. The chain is built from TRBV4-2 and TRBJ1-4, with 7 bases identical to TRBD1. The CDR3 has 17 residues. The V gene end was trimmed by 0 bases and the J gene end by 1 base; junction bases not matched to a gene: 5. Per the germline V gene, CDR1 is LGHNA and CDR2 is YNFKEQ. The CDR3 loop is CASSQEGQGGTNEKLFF. DNA for the CDR3: TGTGCCAGCAGCCAAGAAGGCCAGGGGGGAACTAATGAAAAACTGTTTTTT.

This clone was recorded many times. The rearrangement links TRBV6-1 to TRBJ2-7; 8 bases line up with TRBD1. V dropped 7 bases and J dropped 2; count of bases not matched to a gene: 4. This CDR3 has 13 amino acids. Germline V gene lookup returns CDR1 MNHNS and CDR2 SASEGT. The CDR3 coding sequence is TGTGCCAGCATGGGGACAGGAACCTACGAGCAGTACTTC. It specifies CASMGTGTYEQYF.

In its sample, this clone was seen many times. This rearrangement joins TRBV7-2 to TRBJ2-7, with D perhaps being TRBD1 or TRBD2 (5 bases each). The CDR3 is made up of 15 amino acids. Looked up from germline, CDR1 is SGHTA and CDR2 is FQGNSA. The V end was cut by 4 bases, the J end by 2 bases, with 15 bases between. The chain's CDR3 is CASSSETGTAYEQYF. The CDR3 DNA reads TGTGCCAGCAGCTCGGAGACCGGGACGGCCTACGAGCAGTACTTC.

The chain combines TRBV7-8 with TRBJ2-1; 8 nucleotides match TRBD1. The germline CDR1 and CDR2 sequences are SGHVS and FQNEAQ. V lost 4 bases and J lost 3; bases outside the gene matches: 5. This CDR3 is 15 amino acids long. Here the CDR3 DNA reads TGTGCCAGCAGCTCAGGACAGGGAGGCTACAATGAGCAGTTCTTC. This translates into CASSSGQGGYNEQFF.

This clone was observed a handful of times. The chain links TRBV5-4 to TRBJ1-2, with a possible D match to TRBD1 (6 bases). From germline, CDR1 is SGHNT and CDR2 YYREEE (reference sequence). The V end lost 4 bases, the J end lost 8 bases, and 12 bases lay between the germline ends. CDR3 length: 12 residues. CDR3 sequence: CASSATGQGYTF. The DNA of the CDR3 is TGTGCCAGCAGCGCTACAGGGCAAGGCTACACCTTC.

This chain joins TRBV7-2 and TRBJ1-2, with TRBD1 matching over 7 bases. The V gene end was trimmed by 5 bases and the J gene end by 8 bases; junction bases not matched to a gene: 17. Germline values: CDR1 SGHTA, CDR2 FQGNSA. The CDR3 length is 16 residues. CDR3 sequence (DNA): TGTGCCAGCAGCCCTCAGGGGACAGCCCGTAGTGGGGGCTACACCTTC. Translation gives CASSPQGTARSGGYTF.

The chain has TRBV11-2 and TRBJ1-2, with 9 bases matching TRBD1. This CDR3 has 14 residues. J gave up 6 bases and V 4 bases, and 6 bases lay outside the gene matches. CDR1 and CDR2 (germline): SGHAT, FQNNGV. The CDR3 protein is CASSSPRDRDGYTF. The CDR3, as DNA: TGTGCCAGCAGCTCCCCCCGGGACAGGGATGGCTACACCTTC. Full variable domain (missing parts from reference TRBV11-2 and TRBJ1-2): EAGVAQSPRYKIIEKRQSVAFWCNPISGHATLYWYQQILGQGPKLLIQFQNNGVVDDSQLPKDRFSAERLKGVDSTLKIQPAKLEDSAVYLCASSSPRDRDGYTFGSGTRLTVV.

This clone came up a few times. The DNA of the CDR3 is TGTGCCAGCAGCTCCCAGTTTTACAATGAGCAGTTCTTC. Translating it yields CASSSQFYNEQFF. The chain uses TRBV11-2 and TRBJ2-1; D not certain. The CDR3 is 13 residues long. The V gene's germline CDR1 is SGHAT and CDR2 FQNNGV. Trimming cost V 4 bases and J 4 bases, with 8 bases left between them. The full variable domain, its missing parts supplied by reference TRBV11-2 and TRBJ2-1, is EAGVAQSPRYKIIEKRQSVAFWCNPISGHATLYWYQQILGQGPKLLIQFQNNGVVDDSQLPKDRFSAERLKGVDSTLKIQPAKLEDSAVYLCASSSQFYNEQFFGPGTRLTVL.

The gene calls are TRBV5-1 and TRBJ2-7; 8 nucleotides agree with TRBD1. Trimming took 2 bases from V and 0 from J; bases not matched to a gene: 4. The CDR3 loop spans 15 amino acids. Looked up from germline, CDR1 is SGHRS and CDR2 is YFSETQ. In DNA, the CDR3 is TGCGCCAGCAGCTTCGGGGACAGGATCTCCTACGAGCAGTACTTC. The encoded protein is CASSFGDRISYEQYF.

This chain connects TRBV29-1 to TRBJ2-1; D remains ambiguous. This CDR3 is 13 amino acids long. Trimming left V 1 base short and J 5 bases short, with 9 bases between. CDR1 is SQVTM, CDR2 ANQGSEA, per germline. CDR3 amino acids: CSVEGADHNEQFF. As DNA, the CDR3 is TGCAGCGTTGAAGGGGCCGACCACAATGAGCAGTTCTTC.

The J gene is TRBJ2-6, the V gene TRBV7-9; D is perhaps TRBD1 or TRBD2 (5 bases each). Trimming removed 3 bases at V and 0 bases at J, with 6 bases between. This CDR3 comprises 15 residues. Germline values: CDR1 SEHNR, CDR2 FQNEAQ (reference sequence). The CDR3 spells CASSFGGSGANVLTF. The CDR3 nucleotides are TGTGCCAGCAGCTTTGGGGGCTCTGGGGCCAACGTCCTGACTTTC.

This clone was recorded many times. The chain recombines TRBV10-3 with TRBJ2-5; no clear D gene. The germline gives CDR1 ENHRY, CDR2 SYGVKD. V lost 4 bases to trimming and J lost 3 bases, with 6 bases between them. CDR3 length equals 12 residues. CDR3 in DNA: TGTGCCATCAGTGGAACGAAAGAGACCCAGTACTTC. Translating gives CAISGTKETQYF.

This clone has more than one count but fewer than ten. This chain uses TRBV28 with TRBJ2-3, with 12 bases aligning to TRBD2. V lost 5 bases, J lost 8 bases, and 5 bases stayed unmatched. Germline assignment: CDR1 MDHEN and CDR2 SYDVKM. The CDR3 consists of 14 residues. CDR3 nucleotide sequence: TGTGCCAGCAGTCGGACTAGCGGGGCTGGTACGCAGTATTTT. This translates into CASSRTSGAGTQYF.

The chain recombines TRBV19 with TRBJ2-2; 11 positions agree with TRBD2. Unmatched junction bases numbered 5, after V lost 6 bases and J lost 2 bases. The CDR3 is 16 residues long. The germline V gene has CDR1 LNHDA and CDR2 SQIVND (reference sequence). The CDR3: CASRPGLAANTGELFF. The CDR3 nucleotides are TGTGCCAGTAGGCCGGGACTAGCGGCTAACACCGGGGAGCTGTTTTTT. Complete variable domain (other parts from reference TRBV19 and TRBJ2-2): DGGITQSPKYLFRKEGQNVTLSCEQNLNHDAMYWYRQDPGQGLRLIYYSQIVNDFQKGDIAEGYSVSREKKESFPLTVTSAQKNPTAFYLCASRPGLAANTGELFFGEGSRLTVL.

The genes are TRBV6-1 and TRBJ2-1; D possibly corresponds to TRBD2 (5 bases). CDR1 MNHNS and CDR2 SASEGT come from the germline V gene. V was clipped by 4 bases and J by 1 base, with 8 bases between them. The CDR3 is 14 residues long. The CDR3 region is CASSGRGSYNEQFF. CDR3 DNA: TGTGCCAGCAGTGGACGGGGATCCTACAATGAGCAGTTCTTC.

The chain is built from TRBV30 and TRBJ1-1; D possibly corresponds to TRBD1 (5 bases). The CDR3 covers 12 residues. Trimming pared 4 bases from V and 6 bases from J, leaving 12 bases between. CDR1 and CDR2 (germline): GTSNPN, SVGIG (reference sequence). CDR3 residues: CAWTMGVAEAFF. The DNA for the CDR3 is TGTGCCTGGACAATGGGGGTGGCTGAAGCTTTCTTT.

Only a few counts were recorded for this clone. The chain uses TRBV6-1 and TRBJ2-7, with 11 bases lining up with TRBD1. CDR3 length: 12 residues. In germline, CDR1 is MNHNS, CDR2 SASEGT. The CDR3 loop reads CASSEPGQGDLV. CDR3 nucleotide sequence: TGTGCCAGCAGTGAGCCGGGACAGGGGGACCTTGTC.

This clone appeared many times. V is TRBV7-9 and J is TRBJ2-1, with D possibly matching TRBD2 (7 bases). From germline, CDR1 is SEHNR and CDR2 FQNEAQ (reference sequence). Trimming removed 7 bases from V and 8 bases from J, with 18 bases in between. The CDR3 sequence is 14 residues long. CDR3 bases: TGTGCCAGCAAAGGCGGGAGAAAGGGGGATGAGCAGTTCTTC. It translates to CASKGGRKGDEQFF.

V gene TRBV7-2 combines with J gene TRBJ1-1; 9 bases line up with TRBD1. This CDR3 contains 16 residues. The V gene's germline CDR1 is SGHTA and CDR2 FQGNSA. V lost 5 bases, J lost 3 bases, and 10 bases stayed unmatched. CDR3 nucleotides: TGTGCCAGCAGCCAAACCCCAGACAGGGGGTACACTGAAGCTTTCTTT. Its translation is CASSQTPDRGYTEAFF.

The chain is built from TRBV7-9 and TRBJ2-1; D is ambiguous. The CDR3 has 15 residues. Deletions cut 0 bases from V and 7 bases from J, with 13 bases between. Germline CDR1 SEHNR, CDR2 FQNEAQ (reference sequence). CDR3 residues: CASSLASSLQNEQFF. CDR3 in DNA: TGTGCCAGCAGCTTAGCTTCGTCACTACAGAATGAGCAGTTCTTC.

The V and J genes are TRBV9 and TRBJ2-1; TRBD2 aligns across 8 bases. This CDR3 is 14 amino acids long. V shed 1 base and J 10 bases; nucleotides not matched to a gene: 7. From germline, CDR1 is SGDLS and CDR2 YYNGEE. The CDR3 spells CASSVRLGGAEQFF. CDR3 sequence (DNA): TGTGCCAGCAGCGTACGTCTCGGGGGGGCGGAGCAGTTCTTC. Filled out from reference TRBV9 and TRBJ2-1, the complete variable domain reads DSGVTQTPKHLITATGQRVTLRCSPRSGDLSVYWYQQSLDQGLQFLIQYYNGEERAKGNILERFSAQQFPDLHSELNLSSLELGDSALYFCASSVRLGGAEQFFGPGTRLTVL.

This clone appeared a few times. The genes are TRBV9 and TRBJ2-3; no clear D gene. Germline V lookup: CDR1 SGDLS, CDR2 YYNGEE. V lost 0 bases, J lost 2 bases, and 13 bases lay in between. This CDR3 region has 16 residues. CDR3 nucleotides: TGTGCCAGCAGCGTAGTGTCGGCCTCCTCCACAGATACGCAGTATTTT. It codes for CASSVVSASSTDTQYF.

This clone occurred many times. This chain joins TRBV30 and TRBJ2-7; 10 positions match TRBD2. Germline lookup yields CDR1 GTSNPN and CDR2 SVGIG (reference sequence). The CDR3 has 14 amino acids. The J segment lost 3 bases and the V segment lost 4 bases, leaving 6 bases of the junction unmatched. The CDR3 region has the DNA TGTGCCTGGAAGGGATGGACTAGCGGCTACGAGCAGTACTTC. This sequence encodes CAWKGWTSGYEQYF.

The gene calls are TRBV18 and TRBJ2-1; D unresolved. In germline, CDR1 is KGHSH, CDR2 LQKENI. The CDR3 is made up of 16 amino acids. The V end lost 2 bases, the J end lost 6 bases, and 17 bases lay between the germline ends. The CDR3 here is CASSPDLGPGGNEQFF. The DNA for the CDR3 is TGTGCCAGCTCACCAGACTTAGGACCCGGCGGCAATGAGCAGTTCTTC.

The gene calls are TRBV7-3 and TRBJ2-1; D may be TRBD1 (7 bases). V lost 2 bases, J lost 9 bases, and 11 bases lay in between. CDR1 is SGHTA and CDR2 is FQGTGA in the germline V gene. This CDR3 contains 13 residues. CDR3 in DNA: TGTGCCAGCAGCTTAGACAGGGAGGTTGAGCAGTTCTTC. Its protein is CASSLDREVEQFF. Variable domain in full (rest from reference TRBV7-3 and TRBJ2-1): GAGVSQTPSNKVTEKGKYVELRCDPISGHTALYWYRQSLGQGPEFLIYFQGTGAADDSGLPNDRFFAVRPEGSVSTLKIQRTERGDSAVYLCASSLDREVEQFFGPGTRLTVL.

In this sample, this clone turned up a few times. The rearrangement links TRBV5-6 to TRBJ2-7; 7 positions agree with TRBD1. The CDR3 extends over 14 amino acids. Losses at the gene ends were 0 bases for V and 4 bases for J; bases not matched to a gene: 4. Germline loops: CDR1 SGHDT, CDR2 YYEEEE. The CDR3, as DNA: TGTGCCAGCAGCTTGGAACAGGGGCCTTACGAGCAGTACTTC. Its translation is CASSLEQGPYEQYF.

Many counts were recorded for this clone. V gene TRBV4-2 combines with J gene TRBJ2-1; 8 bases line up with TRBD2. Trimming cost V 4 bases and J 7 bases; bases outside gene matches: 12. The germline V gene encodes CDR1 LGHNA and CDR2 YNFKEQ. This CDR3 region has 16 residues. The CDR3 bases are TGTGCCAGCAGCCTCTACGGGAGGGCCATCGGAAATGAGCAGTTCTTC. It encodes CASSLYGRAIGNEQFF.

The CDR3 coding sequence is TGTGCCAGCAGCCCTAGGTTCAATGAGCAGTTCTTC. It encodes CASSPRFNEQFF. J is TRBJ2-1 and V is TRBV6-6; the D is unclear. The CDR3 extends over 12 amino acids. V was cut by 6 bases and J by 6 bases, with 9 bases left in between. Germline CDR1 reads MNHNY; CDR2 reads SVGAGI (reference sequence).